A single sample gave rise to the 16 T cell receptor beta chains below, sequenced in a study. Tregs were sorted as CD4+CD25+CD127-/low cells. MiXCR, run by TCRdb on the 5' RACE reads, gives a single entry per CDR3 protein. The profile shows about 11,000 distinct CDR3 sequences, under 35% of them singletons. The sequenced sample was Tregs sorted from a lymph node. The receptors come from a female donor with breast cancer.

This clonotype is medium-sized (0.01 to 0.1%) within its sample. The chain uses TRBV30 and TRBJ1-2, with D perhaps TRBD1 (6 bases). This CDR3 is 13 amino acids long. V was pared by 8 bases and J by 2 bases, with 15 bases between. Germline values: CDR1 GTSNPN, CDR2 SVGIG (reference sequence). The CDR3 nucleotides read TGTGCCGGCCTGAGGACAGCCAACTATGGCTACACCTTC. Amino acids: CAGLRTANYGYTF.

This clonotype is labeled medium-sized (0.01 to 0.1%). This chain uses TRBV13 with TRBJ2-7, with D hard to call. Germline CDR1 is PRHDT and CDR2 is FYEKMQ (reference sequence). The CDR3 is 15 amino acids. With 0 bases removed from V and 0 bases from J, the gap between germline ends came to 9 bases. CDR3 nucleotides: TGTGCCAGCAGCTTAGGCGGCTTGAGCTCCTACGAGCAGTACTTC. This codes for CASSLGGLSSYEQYF.

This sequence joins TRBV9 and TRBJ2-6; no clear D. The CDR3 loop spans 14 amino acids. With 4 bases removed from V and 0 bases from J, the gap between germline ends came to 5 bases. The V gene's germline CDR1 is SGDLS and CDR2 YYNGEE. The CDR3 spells CASSISSGANVLTF. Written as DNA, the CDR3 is TGTGCCAGCAGCATCTCCTCTGGGGCCAACGTCCTGACTTTC.

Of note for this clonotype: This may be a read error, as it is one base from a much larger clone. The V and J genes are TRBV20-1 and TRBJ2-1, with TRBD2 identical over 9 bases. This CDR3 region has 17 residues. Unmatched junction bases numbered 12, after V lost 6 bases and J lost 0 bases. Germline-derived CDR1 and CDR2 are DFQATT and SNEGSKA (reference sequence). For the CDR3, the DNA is TGCAGTGCCCCTCAAAGGACTAGCGCTCTCTCCTACAATGAGCAGTTCTTC. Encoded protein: CSAPQRTSALSYNEQFF.

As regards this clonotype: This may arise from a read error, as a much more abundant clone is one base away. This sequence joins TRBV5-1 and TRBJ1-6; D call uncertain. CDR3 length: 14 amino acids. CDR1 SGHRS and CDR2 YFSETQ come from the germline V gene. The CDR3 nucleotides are TGCGCCAGCGGCTTGGAGGCGGTCACCCAACCCCTCCACTTT. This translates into CASGLEAVTQPLHF.

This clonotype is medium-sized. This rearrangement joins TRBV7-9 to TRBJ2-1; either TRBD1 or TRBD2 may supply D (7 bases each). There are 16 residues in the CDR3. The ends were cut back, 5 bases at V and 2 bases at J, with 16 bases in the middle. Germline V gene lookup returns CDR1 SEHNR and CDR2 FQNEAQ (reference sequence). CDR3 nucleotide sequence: TGTGCCAGCAGCCCCAGGGGGGGAGCGGCCTACAATGAGCAGTTCTTC. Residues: CASSPRGGAAYNEQFF. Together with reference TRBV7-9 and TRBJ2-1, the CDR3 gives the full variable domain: DTGVSQNPRHKITKRGQNVTFRCDPISEHNRLYWYRQTLGQGPEFLTYFQNEAQLEKSRLLSDRFSAERPKGSFSTLEIQRTEQGDSAMYLCASSPRGGAAYNEQFFGPGTRLTVL.

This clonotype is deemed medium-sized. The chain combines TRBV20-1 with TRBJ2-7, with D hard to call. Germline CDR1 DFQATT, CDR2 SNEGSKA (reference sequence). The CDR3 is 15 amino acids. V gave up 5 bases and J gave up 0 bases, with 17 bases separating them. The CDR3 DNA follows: TGCAGTGCTTCTAGTTATCTTCACACCTCCTACGAGCAGTACTTC. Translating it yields CSASSYLHTSYEQYF.

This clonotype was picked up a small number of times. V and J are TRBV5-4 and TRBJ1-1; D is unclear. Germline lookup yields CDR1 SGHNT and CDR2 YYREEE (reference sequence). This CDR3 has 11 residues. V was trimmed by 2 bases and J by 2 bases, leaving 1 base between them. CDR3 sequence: CASSFNTEAFF. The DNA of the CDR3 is TGTGCCAGCAGCTTCAACACTGAAGCTTTCTTT.

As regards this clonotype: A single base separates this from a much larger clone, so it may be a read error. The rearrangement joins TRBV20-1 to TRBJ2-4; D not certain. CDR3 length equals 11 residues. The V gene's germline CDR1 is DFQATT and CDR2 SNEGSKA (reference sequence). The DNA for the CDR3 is TGCAGTGCTAGAGCACTGTACGTTCAGCACTTC. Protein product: CSARALYVQHF.

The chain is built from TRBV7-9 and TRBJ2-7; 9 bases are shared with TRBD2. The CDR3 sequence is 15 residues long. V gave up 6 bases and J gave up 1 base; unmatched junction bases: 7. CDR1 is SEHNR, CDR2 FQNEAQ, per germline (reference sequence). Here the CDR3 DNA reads TGTGCCAGCAGAGCCTCGACTAGCGGATCCTACGAGCAGTACTTC. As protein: CASRASTSGSYEQYF.

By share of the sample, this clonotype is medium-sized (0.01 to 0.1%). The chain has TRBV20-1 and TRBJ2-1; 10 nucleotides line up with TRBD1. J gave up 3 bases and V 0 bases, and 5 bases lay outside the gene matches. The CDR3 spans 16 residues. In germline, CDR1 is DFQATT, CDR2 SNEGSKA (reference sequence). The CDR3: CSARDQRTGGYNEQFF. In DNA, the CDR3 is TGCAGTGCTAGAGATCAAAGGACAGGGGGCTACAATGAGCAGTTCTTC.

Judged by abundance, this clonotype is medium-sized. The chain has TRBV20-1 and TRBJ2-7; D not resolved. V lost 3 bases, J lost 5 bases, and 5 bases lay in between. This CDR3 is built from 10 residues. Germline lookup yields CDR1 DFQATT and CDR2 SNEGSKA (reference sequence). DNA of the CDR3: TGCAGTGCTAGGGCAGACGAGCAGTACTTC. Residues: CSARADEQYF.

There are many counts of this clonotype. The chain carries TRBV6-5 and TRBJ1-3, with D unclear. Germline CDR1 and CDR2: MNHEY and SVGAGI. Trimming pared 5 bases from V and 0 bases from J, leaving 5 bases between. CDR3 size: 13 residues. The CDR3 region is CASSTFSGNTIYF. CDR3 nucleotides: TGTGCCAGCAGTACATTCTCTGGAAACACCATATATTTT.

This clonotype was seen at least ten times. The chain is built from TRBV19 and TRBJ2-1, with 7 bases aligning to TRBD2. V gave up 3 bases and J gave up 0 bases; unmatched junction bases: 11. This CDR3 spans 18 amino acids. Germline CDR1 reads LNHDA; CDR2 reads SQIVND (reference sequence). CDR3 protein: CASSMWYGGGSSYNEQFF. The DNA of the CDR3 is TGTGCCAGTAGTATGTGGTATGGGGGAGGGAGCTCCTACAATGAGCAGTTCTTC.

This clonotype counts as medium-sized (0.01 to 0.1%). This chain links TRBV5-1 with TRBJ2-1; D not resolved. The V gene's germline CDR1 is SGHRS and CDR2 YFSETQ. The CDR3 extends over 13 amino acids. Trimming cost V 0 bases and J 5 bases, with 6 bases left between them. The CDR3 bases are TGCGCCAGCAGCTTGGAGGCCGACAATGAGCAGTTCTTC. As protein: CASSLEADNEQFF.

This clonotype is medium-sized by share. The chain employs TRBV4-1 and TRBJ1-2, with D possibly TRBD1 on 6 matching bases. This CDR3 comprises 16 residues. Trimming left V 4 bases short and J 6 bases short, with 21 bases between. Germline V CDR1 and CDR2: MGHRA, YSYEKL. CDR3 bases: TGCGCCAGCAGCCCGCCATGGGGGGGGGCATGGAATGGCTACACCTTC. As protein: CASSPPWGGAWNGYTF.